This paragraph reports one T cell receptor (beta chain). The junction shows a germline mismatch at one end, possibly a read error. The data are from a study of cytomegalovirus exposure and HLA in healthy donors. PCR amplification relied on 60 Vbeta primers (plus 13 Jbeta primers). Using immunoSEQ multiplex PCR, the repertoire was profiled, and TCRdb retains in-frame clones only, with some absent. The sample lists under 150,000 clones; over 80% were seen once. The CDR3 has 12 amino acids. Per germline, CDR1 SEHNR and CDR2 FQNEAQ (reference sequence). The genes are TRBV7-9 and TRBJ1-6; no clear D. The sequenced material came from PBMCs. This TCR derives from a middle-aged man in good health and CMV-seronegative. The CDR3 is CSSSKENSPLHF. CDR3 nucleotides: TGTTCCAGCAGTAAGGAGAATTCACCCCTCCACTTT. The whole variable domain, remainder taken from reference TRBV7-9 and TRBJ1-6, is DTGVSQNPRHKITKRGQNVTFRCDPISEHNRLYWYRQTLGQGPEFLTYFQNEAQLEKSRLLSDRFSAERPKGSFSTLEIQRTEQGDSAMYLCSSSKENSPLHFGNGTRLTVT.